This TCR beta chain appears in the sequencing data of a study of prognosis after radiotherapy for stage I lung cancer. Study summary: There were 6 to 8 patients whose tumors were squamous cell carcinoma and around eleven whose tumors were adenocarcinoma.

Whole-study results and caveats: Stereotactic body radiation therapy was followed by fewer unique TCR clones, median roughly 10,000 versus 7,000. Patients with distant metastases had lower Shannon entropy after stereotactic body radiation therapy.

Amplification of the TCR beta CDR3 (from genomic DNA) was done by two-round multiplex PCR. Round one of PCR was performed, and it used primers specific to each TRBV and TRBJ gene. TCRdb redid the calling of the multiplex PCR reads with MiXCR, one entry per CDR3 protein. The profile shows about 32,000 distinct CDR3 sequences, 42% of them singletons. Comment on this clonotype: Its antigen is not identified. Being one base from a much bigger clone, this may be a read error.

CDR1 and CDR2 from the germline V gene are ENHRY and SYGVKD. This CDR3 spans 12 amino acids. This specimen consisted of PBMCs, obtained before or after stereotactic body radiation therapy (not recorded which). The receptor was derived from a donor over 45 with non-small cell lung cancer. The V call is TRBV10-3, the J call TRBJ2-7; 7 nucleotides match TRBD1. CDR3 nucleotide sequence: TGTGCCATCAGCAGACAGGGTTACGATCAGTACTTC. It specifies CAISRQGYDQYF.